This T cell receptor (beta chain) comes out of a study of blood T cells in healthy people across ages. Study details: About one barcoded beta molecule per two T cells was captured by template switching.

Sample-barcoded 5' priming and a J-beta primer mix drove a second PCR of 7 to 11 cycles. Unique molecular identifiers of 12 random nucleotides labeled each cDNA. TCRdb used MiXCR to reprocess the 5' RACE reads, holding one entry per CDR3 protein. The data contain hundreds of thousands of distinct CDR3 sequences, roughly 43% of them singletons. The germline V gene has CDR1 SNHLY and CDR2 FYNNEI. This CDR3 has 16 amino acids. V was pared by 8 bases and J by 7 bases, with 14 bases of the junction left unmatched. The sequence was collected from a woman aged 55-70 years in good health. Sequenced input: blood. The chain joins TRBV2 to TRBJ2-2; 9 nucleotides align to TRBD2. CDR3 DNA sequence: TGTGCCAGCGACTTACTAGCGGGCGAACGGGTCGGGGAGCTGTTTTTT. It encodes CASDLLAGERVGELFF.